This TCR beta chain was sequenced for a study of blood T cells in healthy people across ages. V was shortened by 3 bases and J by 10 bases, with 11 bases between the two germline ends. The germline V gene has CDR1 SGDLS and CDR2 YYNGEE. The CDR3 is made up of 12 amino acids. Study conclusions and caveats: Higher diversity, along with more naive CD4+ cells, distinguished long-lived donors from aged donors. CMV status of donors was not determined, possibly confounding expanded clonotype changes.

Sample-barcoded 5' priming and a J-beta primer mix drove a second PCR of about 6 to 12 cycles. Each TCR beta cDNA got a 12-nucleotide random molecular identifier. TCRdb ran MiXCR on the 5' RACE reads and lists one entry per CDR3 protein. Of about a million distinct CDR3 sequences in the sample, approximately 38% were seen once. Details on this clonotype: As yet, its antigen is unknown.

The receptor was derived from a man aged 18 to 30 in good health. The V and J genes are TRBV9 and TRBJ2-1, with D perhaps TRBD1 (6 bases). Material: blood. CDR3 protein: CASSETGREQFF. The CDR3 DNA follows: TGTGCCAGCAGCGAGACAGGCCGAGAGCAGTTCTTC.